The 31 T cell receptor beta chains listed next were all sequenced from one sample in a study of Ad26.COV2.S vaccination and SARS-CoV-2 variants. Clones were sequenced by immunoSEQ multiplex PCR, and TCRdb holds only the in-frame ones, with some missing. Altogether 300,000 to 400,000 clones are present, 86% being singletons, with the ten largest covering about 10%. The treatment was: 19 received Ad26.COV2.S at low or high dose, single or two shots; several received placebo; per-sample allocation not given. Sample collection was performed on day 63 after the first vaccine or placebo injection. Source: peripheral blood, taken in a trial of Ad26.COV2.S vaccine versus placebo. The receptors were gathered from a person aged 18-65 years who received the Ad26.COV2.S COVID-19 vaccine or a placebo.

This clone was counted a few times. The chain is built from TRBV6-4 and TRBJ1-5; D is unresolved. The CDR3 length is 13 residues. Per the germline V gene, CDR1 is MRHNA and CDR2 is SNTAGT. Trimming took off 5 bases at V and 7 bases at J, with 12 bases between the two ends. The chain's CDR3 is CASSSEWGQPQHF. The CDR3 DNA reads as TGTGCCAGCAGTAGCGAGTGGGGACAGCCCCAGCATTTT.

This clone was recorded a few times. The V call is TRBV24-1, the J call TRBJ2-7, with 8 bases matching TRBD1. This CDR3 has 17 residues. Germline trimming cut 1 base from V and 0 bases from J; bases unmatched to any gene: 7. Germline values: CDR1 KGHDR, CDR2 SFDVKD. This CDR3 reads CATSDFVETGDSYEQYF. The CDR3 DNA reads as TGTGCCACCAGTGATTTCGTCGAGACAGGGGACTCCTACGAGCAGTACTTC.

The chain joins TRBV6-5 to TRBJ2-4, with unresolved D. Germline loops: CDR1 MNHEY, CDR2 SVGAGI. Between the trimmed V and J ends, which lost 4 bases and 0 bases, there was a span of 7 bases. The CDR3 is 14 amino acids. CDR3 in amino acids: CASSFGLAKNIQYF. CDR3 coding DNA: TGTGCCAGCAGTTTCGGTCTAGCCAAAAACATTCAGTACTTC.

This chain uses TRBV27 with TRBJ2-7; 9 bases fit TRBD1. CDR1 is MNHEY, CDR2 SMNVEV, per germline (reference sequence). The V gene end was trimmed by 1 base and the J gene end by 4 bases; junction bases not matched to a gene: 5. CDR3 size: 15 residues. The CDR3 nucleotides read TGTGCCAGCAGTTTATATCCGGGACAGGGATACGAGCAGTACTTC. It encodes CASSLYPGQGYEQYF.

CDR3 in amino acids: CASSIGNRGSDTQYF. DNA for the CDR3: TGTGCCAGTAGTATAGGTAACAGGGGGTCAGATACGCAGTATTTT. The chain is built from TRBV19 and TRBJ2-3; 8 bases are a match to TRBD1. V lost 1 base, J lost 4 bases, and 4 bases stayed unmatched. CDR3 size: 15 residues. Germline lookup yields CDR1 LNHDA and CDR2 SQIVND (reference sequence).

This clone was counted only a few times. This chain connects TRBV5-4 to TRBJ1-1; 9 bases map to TRBD1. In germline, CDR1 is SGHNT, CDR2 YYREEE (reference sequence). Trimming took 4 bases from V and 8 from J; bases not matched to a gene: 12. The CDR3 loop spans 15 amino acids. In DNA, the CDR3 is TGTGCCAGCAGCCTAGGGACAGGGCGGTTTGGAGAAGCTTTCTTT. It is translated as CASSLGTGRFGEAFF. Full variable domain (outside the CDR3, taken from reference TRBV5-4 and TRBJ1-1): ETGVTQSPTHLIKTRGQQVTLRCSSQSGHNTVSWYQQALGQGPQFIFQYYREEENGRGNFPPRFSGLQFPNYSSELNVNALELDDSALYLCASSLGTGRFGEAFFGQGTRLTVV.

This clone has a single count. The chain combines TRBV30 with TRBJ2-7, with D possibly TRBD2 on 5 matching bases. Germline V gene lookup returns CDR1 GTSNPN and CDR2 SVGIG (reference sequence). The CDR3 has 12 residues. V lost 5 bases, J lost 5 bases, and 13 bases lay in between. In nucleotides, the CDR3 is TGTGCCTGGGTAGTGAGGGCGGACGAGCAGTACTTC. It specifies CAWVVRADEQYF.

V usage is TRBV24-1 and J usage is TRBJ2-1; TRBD2 agrees at 8 bases. Germline V CDR1 and CDR2: KGHDR, SFDVKD. CDR3 length: 14 amino acids. Trimming removed 11 bases from V and 5 bases from J; junction bases left unmatched: 10. Here the CDR3 DNA reads TGTGCCAGCGGTCCGGGGGGGTGGGACAATGAGCAGTTCTTC. It yields the protein CASGPGGWDNEQFF.

The rearrangement uses TRBV27 and TRBJ2-5, with TRBD1 matching 10 bases. This CDR3 has 16 residues. The V gene end was trimmed by 5 bases and the J gene end by 5 bases; junction bases not matched to a gene: 11. Germline V gives CDR1 MNHEY, CDR2 SMNVEV (reference sequence). Here the CDR3 reads CASSLAPGQGRETQYF. Written as DNA, the CDR3 is TGTGCCAGCAGTCTAGCACCGGGACAGGGGAGGGAGACCCAGTACTTC.

The V call is TRBV5-1, the J call TRBJ2-1; D unclear. Germline values: CDR1 SGHRS, CDR2 YFSETQ. The CDR3 totals 18 residues. V gave up 4 bases and J gave up 0 bases, with 20 bases separating them. The CDR3, as DNA: TGCGCCAGCAGCCGGCGGACGGTTTCCCTAAGCTCCTACAATGAGCAGTTCTTC. Protein product: CASSRRTVSLSSYNEQFF.

The chain couples TRBV11-2 to TRBJ2-1; D tentatively reads TRBD1 or TRBD2 (5 bases each). Germline CDR1 SGHAT, CDR2 FQNNGV. The CDR3 has 15 amino acids. V lost 0 bases and J 9 bases, leaving 15 bases between the germline ends. CDR3 loop: CASSLDASRVSEQFF. CDR3 DNA sequence: TGTGCCAGCAGCTTAGACGCTAGCAGGGTCAGTGAGCAGTTCTTC.

The rearrangement uses TRBV11-2 and TRBJ2-7; 13 nucleotides line up with TRBD2. Germline V gene sequence: CDR1 SGHAT, CDR2 FQNNGV. CDR3 length equals 15 residues. Trimming cost V 3 bases and J 4 bases; bases outside gene matches: 3. This chain's CDR3 is CASSFGLAGVYEQYF. The CDR3 bases are TGTGCCAGCAGCTTTGGACTAGCGGGAGTTTACGAGCAGTACTTC. Full variable domain (missing parts from reference TRBV11-2 and TRBJ2-7): EAGVAQSPRYKIIEKRQSVAFWCNPISGHATLYWYQQILGQGPKLLIQFQNNGVVDDSQLPKDRFSAERLKGVDSTLKIQPAKLEDSAVYLCASSFGLAGVYEQYFGPGTRLTVT.

The chain links TRBV7-2 to TRBJ2-3; no firm D call. Trimming cost V 1 base and J 5 bases, with 7 bases left between them. There are 13 residues in the CDR3. Germline V lookup: CDR1 SGHTA, CDR2 FQGNSA. The CDR3 is CASSLEQRDTQYF. For the CDR3, the DNA is TGTGCCAGCAGCTTAGAGCAGAGAGATACGCAGTATTTT.

The chain recombines TRBV27 with TRBJ2-1; D gene ambiguous. Trimming took 4 bases from V and 8 from J, leaving 12 bases between them. CDR1 and CDR2 (germline): MNHEY, SMNVEV (reference sequence). CDR3 size: 13 residues. CDR3: CASSSPYTDEQFF. The CDR3 coding sequence is TGTGCCAGCAGTTCCCCCTACACGGATGAGCAGTTCTTC.

The rearrangement joins TRBV7-2 to TRBJ2-2; 12 nucleotides match TRBD1. The CDR3 loop spans 16 amino acids. Germline-derived CDR1 and CDR2 are SGHTA and FQGNSA. V was clipped by 2 bases and J by 6 bases; unmatched bases: 4. The CDR3 region is CASSLMGQGAPGELFF. The CDR3 DNA is TGTGCCAGCAGCTTAATGGGACAGGGGGCCCCCGGGGAGCTGTTTTTT.

V is TRBV29-1 and J is TRBJ1-3, with D unclear. From germline, CDR1 is SQVTM and CDR2 ANQGSEA. V lost 4 bases and J 0 bases, leaving 10 bases between the germline ends. This CDR3 has 14 amino acids. The CDR3: CSVVNSISGNTIYF. The CDR3 bases are TGCAGCGTTGTAAACAGCATCTCTGGAAACACCATATATTTT.

This chain uses TRBV28 with TRBJ1-2; D not certain. Germline loops: CDR1 MDHEN, CDR2 SYDVKM. The CDR3 extends over 14 amino acids. Trimming stripped 6 bases from V and 4 bases from J, with 15 bases between. CDR3 in amino acids: CASSSEHRLYGYTF. In DNA form, the CDR3 reads TGTGCCAGCAGCTCGGAGCATCGCCTCTATGGCTACACCTTC.

V is TRBV4-3 and J is TRBJ1-6, with a tentative D call TRBD1 (5 bases). Between the trimmed V and J ends, which lost 0 bases and 7 bases, there was a span of 13 bases. The CDR3 is 16 amino acids. Germline CDR1 and CDR2: LGHNA and YSLEER. CDR3 nucleotides: TGCGCCAGCAGCCAAGACCGGGGGGTATCCAATTCACCCCTCCACTTT. Translated, it gives CASSQDRGVSNSPLHF.

The chain combines TRBV28 with TRBJ2-1; D possibly matches TRBD1 or TRBD2 (5 bases each). V lost 8 bases to trimming and J lost 9 bases, with 23 bases between them. The CDR3 extends over 15 amino acids. In germline, CDR1 is MDHEN, CDR2 SYDVKM. CDR3 DNA sequence: TGTGCCAGCCGCCTTGGGCAGGTGGTGGGGGTTGAGCAGTTCTTC. Translating gives CASRLGQVVGVEQFF.

This clone was observed a handful of times. This chain joins TRBV6-6 and TRBJ2-1; 14 nucleotides align to TRBD2. V shed 5 bases, J shed 5 bases, and the junction held 11 bases outside the gene matches. The CDR3 consists of 18 residues. The germline V gene has CDR1 MNHNY and CDR2 SVGAGI (reference sequence). This chain's CDR3 is CASSPRVRLAGGDNEQFF. The DNA of the CDR3 is TGTGCCAGCAGTCCGCGGGTCCGACTAGCGGGGGGGGACAATGAGCAGTTCTTC.

The chain combines TRBV28 with TRBJ2-3; 8 nucleotides align to TRBD2. The junction had 4 bases not matched to a gene; V was cut back by 3 bases and J by 5 bases. Germline V gene sequence: CDR1 MDHEN, CDR2 SYDVKM. This CDR3 comprises 14 residues. The CDR3 DNA reads as TGTGCCAGCAGTTTCGGGGGGGCGGGAGATACGCAGTATTTT. Encoded protein: CASSFGGAGDTQYF.

This sequence joins TRBV3-1 (or the pseudogene TRBV3-2) and TRBJ2-7; 8 bases match TRBD1. V was pared by 4 bases and J by 1 base, with 9 bases of the junction left unmatched. This CDR3 is 16 amino acids long. Per germline, CDR1 LGHDT and CDR2 YNNKEL (reference sequence). CDR3 amino acids: CASSPRGRGLSYEQYF. The CDR3 coding sequence is TGTGCCAGCAGCCCGCGGGGCAGGGGGCTTTCCTACGAGCAGTACTTC.

The CDR3 nucleotides are TGTGCCACCAGTGATTCCTTGACCAACACCGGGGAGCTGTTTTTT. It encodes CATSDSLTNTGELFF. This chain links TRBV24-1 with TRBJ2-2; unclear D gene. Germline values: CDR1 KGHDR, CDR2 SFDVKD. The CDR3 contains 15 residues. The V and J ends lost 2 bases and 2 bases respectively, with 8 bases between them.

This clone came up once. J is TRBJ1-6 and V is TRBV28; D uncertain. V lost 5 bases and J lost 10, with 27 bases in between. There are 18 residues in the CDR3. The germline V gene encodes CDR1 MDHEN and CDR2 SYDVKM. CDR3 loop: CASSRYPAQESADSPLHF. The CDR3 nucleotides are TGTGCCAGCAGTCGTTACCCCGCCCAGGAATCGGCGGACTCACCCCTCCACTTT.

Only one count was recorded for this clone. DNA of the CDR3: TGTGCCAGCAGCCGGGGGTGGGGAAGGAACACTGAAGCTTTCTTT. Encoded protein: CASSRGWGRNTEAFF. The genes are TRBV9 and TRBJ1-1, with D perhaps matching TRBD1 (5 bases). The CDR3 sequence is 15 residues long. With 4 bases removed from V and 1 base from J, the gap between germline ends came to 14 bases. Looked up from germline, CDR1 is SGDLS and CDR2 is YYNGEE.

Remarks on this clone: One end of the junction varies from germline; a read error may be responsible. The V and J genes are TRBV19 and TRBJ2-2; 9 bases are shared with TRBD1. The CDR3 extends over 15 amino acids. Per the germline V gene, CDR1 is LNHDA and CDR2 is SQIVND (reference sequence). The CDR3, as DNA: TGTGCCAGTTGTATCAGGGACAGGGATACCGGGGAGCTGTTTTTT. It codes for CASCIRDRDTGELFF. The full variable domain, completed using reference TRBV19 and TRBJ2-2, is DGGITQSPKYLFRKEGQNVTLSCEQNLNHDAMYWYRQDPGQGLRLIYYSQIVNDFQKGDIAEGYSVSREKKESFPLTVTSAQKNPTAFYLCASCIRDRDTGELFFGEGSRLTVL.

This rearrangement joins TRBV19 to TRBJ2-1; TRBD1 matches 7 bases. The CDR3 runs to 14 residues. With V trimmed by 6 bases and J by 7 bases, 9 bases remained unmatched. Germline CDR1 LNHDA, CDR2 SQIVND (reference sequence). As DNA, the CDR3 is TGTGCCAGTAGCTCTCCGGGACAGCGAAATGAGCAGTTCTTC. This sequence encodes CASSSPGQRNEQFF.

The chain combines TRBV28 with TRBJ1-1, with 9 bases fitting TRBD1. The CDR3 is 18 amino acids. The germline CDR1 and CDR2 sequences are MDHEN and SYDVKM. The J segment lost 6 bases and the V segment lost 6 bases, leaving 20 bases of the junction unmatched. This CDR3 reads CASSLGQGGLGLTAEAFF. DNA for the CDR3: TGTGCCAGCAGCCTGGGACAGGGTGGGTTGGGGCTGACGGCTGAAGCTTTCTTT.

The chain carries TRBV28 and TRBJ1-2, with TRBD1 matching over 7 bases. Trimming took 6 bases from V and 4 from J; bases not matched to a gene: 8. This CDR3 spans 14 amino acids. The germline CDR1 and CDR2 sequences are MDHEN and SYDVKM. CDR3 sequence (DNA): TGTGCCAGCAGCCGGGACAGTGCCTCCTATGGCTACACCTTC. The encoded protein is CASSRDSASYGYTF.

V is TRBV3-1 (or the pseudogene TRBV3-2) and J is TRBJ1-1; the D gene is possibly TRBD1 (5 bases). The CDR3 has 16 residues. V gave up 0 bases and J gave up 0 bases, with 11 bases separating them. CDR1 and CDR2 (germline): LGHDT, YNNKEL (reference sequence). CDR3 sequence: CASSQEGQIMNTEAFF. DNA for the CDR3: TGTGCCAGCAGCCAAGAAGGACAAATCATGAACACTGAAGCTTTCTTT.

V gene TRBV11-2 combines with J gene TRBJ1-4; 10 bases match TRBD1. V was clipped by 5 bases and J by 7 bases; unmatched bases: 7. The CDR3 sequence is 15 residues long. Germline V gene lookup returns CDR1 SGHAT and CDR2 FQNNGV. In nucleotides, the CDR3 is TGTGCCAGCAGCGCATCGACAGGGGGCGGTGAAAAACTGTTTTTT. It translates to CASSASTGGGEKLFF.